Listed here is a single TCR beta chain. This entry is derived from a study of T cells after yellow fever vaccination. The wider study: Fractions low in cell number were prepared with SMART-Seq v4 Ultra Low Input.

Germline-derived CDR1 and CDR2 are SGHNT and YYREEE (reference sequence). Losses at the gene ends were 4 bases for V and 0 bases for J; bases not matched to a gene: 4. This CDR3 spans 16 amino acids. TCRdb recomputed calls from the 5' RACE reads with MiXCR, one row per CDR3 protein. The sample consists of some 150,000 distinct CDR3 sequences, approximately 11% of them appearing once. The source was CD8+ T cells sorted from PBMCs, collected 15 days after the yellow fever booster vaccination. This receptor was taken from a man between 18 and 29 years old who received the YFV17D yellow fever vaccine. The gene calls are TRBV5-4 and TRBJ2-1; 10 positions agree with TRBD1. CDR3 in amino acids: CASSTGQGISYNEQFF. CDR3 DNA sequence: TGTGCCAGCAGCACGGGACAGGGGATCTCCTACAATGAGCAGTTCTTC.